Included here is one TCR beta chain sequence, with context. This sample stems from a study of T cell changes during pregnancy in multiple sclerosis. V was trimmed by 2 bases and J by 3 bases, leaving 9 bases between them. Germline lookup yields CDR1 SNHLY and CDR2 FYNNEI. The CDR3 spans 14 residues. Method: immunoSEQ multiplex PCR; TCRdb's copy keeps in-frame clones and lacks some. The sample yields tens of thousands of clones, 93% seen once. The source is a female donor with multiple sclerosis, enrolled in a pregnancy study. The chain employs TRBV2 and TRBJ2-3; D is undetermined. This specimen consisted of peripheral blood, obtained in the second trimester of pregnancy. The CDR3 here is CASSENSKTDTQYF. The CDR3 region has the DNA TGTGCCAGCAGTGAAAACAGCAAAACAGATACGCAGTATTTT.